Shown below are 31 T cell receptor beta chains from a single sample sequenced in a study of T cell responses to AZD1222 COVID-19 vaccine. Profiling relied on immunoSEQ multiplex PCR, and the TCRdb table lists in-frame clones only, not all of them. Seen here are roughly 110,000 clones, about nine tenths observed once, and the top ten hold around 4.4%. Sequencing used peripheral blood, obtained on day 0 of AZD1222 vaccination. Every receptor here comes from an adult in good health.

The rearrangement joins TRBV19 to TRBJ1-2, with 8 bases lining up with TRBD1. The length of the CDR3 is 15 residues. The germline V gene encodes CDR1 LNHDA and CDR2 SQIVND (reference sequence). V shed 5 bases, J shed 0 bases, and the junction held 5 bases outside the gene matches. The CDR3 DNA is TGTGCCAGTAGTGACCTACAGGGGGCTAACTATGGCTACACCTTC. Translation: CASSDLQGANYGYTF.

The rearrangement joins TRBV7-2 to TRBJ1-5; TRBD1 is a possible D gene (6 bases). With 1 base removed from V and 0 bases from J, the gap between germline ends came to 13 bases. Looked up from germline, CDR1 is SGHTA and CDR2 is FQGNSA. The CDR3 covers 17 residues. The CDR3 protein is CASSLVGGPYSNQPQHF. CDR3 nucleotides: TGTGCCAGCAGCTTAGTAGGGGGACCTTATAGCAATCAGCCCCAGCATTTT.

This clone was seen a handful of times. The chain joins TRBV18 to TRBJ2-5; D unresolved. Germline CDR1 is KGHSH and CDR2 is LQKENI. Deletions cut 2 bases from V and 5 bases from J, with 15 bases between. The CDR3 has 15 residues. CDR3 nucleotides: TGTGCCAGCTCACCATTACCTGACGGGTGGGAGACCCAGTACTTC. The encoded protein is CASSPLPDGWETQYF. Filled out from reference TRBV18 and TRBJ2-5, the complete variable domain reads NAGVMQNPRHLVRRRGQEARLRCSPMKGHSHVYWYRQLPEEGLKFMVYLQKENIIDESGMPKERFSAEFPKEGPSILRIQQVVRGDSAAYFCASSPLPDGWETQYFGPGTRLLVL.

The chain links TRBV5-8 to TRBJ2-5; D possibly corresponds to TRBD1 (6 bases). The germline gives CDR1 SGHTS, CDR2 YDEGEE. The ends were cut back, 4 bases at V and 4 bases at J, with 14 bases in the middle. CDR3 length: 14 residues. In DNA form, the CDR3 reads TGTGCCAGCAGCCCGCCCGGGACAAGAGAGACCCAGTACTTC. It is translated as CASSPPGTRETQYF.

V usage is TRBV4-3 and J usage is TRBJ2-2, with D possibly being TRBD2 (7 bases). The V gene lost 0 bases and the J gene lost 5 bases, with 13 bases spanning the gap. The germline V gene encodes CDR1 LGHNA and CDR2 YSLEER. The length of the CDR3 is 16 residues. CDR3 amino acids: CASSQDRGGPTGELFF. CDR3 in DNA: TGCGCCAGCAGCCAAGATCGCGGGGGCCCAACCGGGGAGCTGTTTTTT.

The genes are TRBV5-4 and TRBJ2-1; 13 bases fit TRBD2. CDR3 length equals 15 residues. V dropped 2 bases and J dropped 5; count of bases not matched to a gene: 1. CDR1 and CDR2 (germline): SGHNT, YYREEE (reference sequence). The chain's CDR3 is CASSLGLAGDNEQFF. CDR3 nucleotides: TGTGCCAGCAGCTTAGGACTAGCGGGAGACAATGAGCAGTTCTTC.

CDR3 protein: CASSSTWDSRNQPQHF. The CDR3 coding sequence is TGTGCCAGCAGCTCCACCTGGGACAGTCGCAATCAGCCCCAGCATTTT. The chain is built from TRBV21-1 and TRBJ1-5; the table's D gene call, TRBD1, was not cross checked with the DNA. TRBV21-1 is annotated as a pseudogene. The CDR3 runs 16 residues.

The V and J genes are TRBV7-2 and TRBJ2-3; 7 bases fit TRBD1. Losses at the gene ends were 5 bases for V and 3 bases for J; bases not matched to a gene: 8. The CDR3 loop spans 15 amino acids. CDR1 and CDR2 (germline): SGHTA, FQGNSA. The CDR3 protein is CASSVTGAQTDTQYF. The CDR3, as DNA: TGTGCCAGCAGCGTAACAGGGGCGCAGACAGATACGCAGTATTTT.

The V and J genes are TRBV27 and TRBJ1-2; D uncertain. The V gene lost 3 bases and the J gene lost 2 bases, with 7 bases spanning the gap. The CDR3 spans 13 residues. Germline CDR1 reads MNHEY; CDR2 reads SMNVEV (reference sequence). The CDR3 region has the DNA TGTGCCAGCAGTTTTGACACAAACTATGGCTACACCTTC. Amino acids: CASSFDTNYGYTF.

A few counts support this clone. V usage is TRBV9 and J usage is TRBJ1-1; no firm D call. This CDR3 spans 13 amino acids. The ends were cut back, 0 bases at V and 0 bases at J, with 3 bases in the middle. The V gene's germline CDR1 is SGDLS and CDR2 YYNGEE. The CDR3 is CASSVEMNTEAFF. CDR3 DNA sequence: TGTGCCAGCAGCGTAGAAATGAACACTGAAGCTTTCTTT.

CDR3 region: CASSEPTGVHNEQFF. In DNA form, the CDR3 reads TGTGCCAGCAGTGAACCGACAGGGGTTCACAATGAGCAGTTCTTC. The rearrangement joins TRBV25-1 to TRBJ2-1; the match to TRBD1 covers 8 bases. J gave up 5 bases and V 2 bases, and 5 bases lay outside the gene matches. Germline V CDR1 and CDR2: MGHDK, SYGVNS. The CDR3 sequence is 15 residues long.

The rearrangement links TRBV5-3 to TRBJ2-1; D possibly corresponds to TRBD1 (6 bases). TRBV5-3 has ORF status, its function being uncertain. CDR3 length: 13 amino acids. Trimming removed 4 bases from V and 10 bases from J, with 15 bases in between. The DNA of the CDR3 is TGTGCCAGAAGCCAACCCAGGGGATCGGAGCAGTTCTTC. Its translation is CARSQPRGSEQFF.

V is TRBV11-3 and J is TRBJ2-1; 8 bases map to TRBD1. Trimming took 0 bases from V and 5 from J; bases not matched to a gene: 9. The CDR3 is 17 amino acids. Germline CDR1 and CDR2: SGHNT and YENEEA. This CDR3 is CASSLDRSGQVHNEQFF. The CDR3, as DNA: TGTGCCAGCAGCTTAGATCGTTCGGGACAGGTACACAATGAGCAGTTCTTC.

CDR3 DNA sequence: TGTGCCAGCAGCCAAGTTCTCGACAGTTCCTACGAGCAGTACTTC. Translation: CASSQVLDSSYEQYF. The chain combines TRBV4-2 with TRBJ2-7; D might be TRBD1 (5 bases). The V gene lost 1 base and the J gene lost 1 base, with 11 bases spanning the gap. The CDR3 contains 15 residues. Germline V gene data show CDR1 as LGHNA and CDR2 as YNFKEQ.

The V gene is TRBV4-1, the J gene TRBJ2-3; the match to TRBD1 covers 7 bases. The V segment lost 2 bases and the J segment 2 bases; nucleotides outside the gene matches: 10. The germline gives CDR1 MGHRA, CDR2 YSYEKL. The CDR3 runs to 17 residues. CDR3 residues: CASSQTTGKFVTDTQYF. In nucleotides, the CDR3 is TGCGCCAGCAGCCAAACGACAGGGAAGTTTGTCACAGATACGCAGTATTTT.

This clone was recorded only once. V and J are TRBV7-2 and TRBJ1-1; the D gene is possibly TRBD1 (6 bases). Trimming removed 6 bases at V and 1 base at J, with 9 bases between. Germline-derived CDR1 and CDR2 are SGHTA and FQGNSA. This CDR3 has 13 amino acids. CDR3 sequence reads: CASRVDRNTEAFF. The CDR3 DNA is TGTGCCAGCAGGGTGGACAGGAACACTGAAGCTTTCTTT.

The V gene is TRBV4-3, the J gene TRBJ1-1, with D hard to call. The CDR3 consists of 13 residues. From germline, CDR1 is LGHNA and CDR2 YSLEER. The V gene lost 4 bases and the J gene lost 6 bases, with 12 bases spanning the gap. The CDR3 reads CASSLINGAEAFF. DNA of the CDR3: TGCGCCAGCAGCCTTATTAACGGTGCTGAAGCTTTCTTT.

V usage is TRBV27 and J usage is TRBJ2-7, with D tentatively TRBD1 (5 bases). Trimming pared 3 bases from V and 2 bases from J, leaving 14 bases between. Germline CDR1 reads MNHEY; CDR2 reads SMNVEV (reference sequence). This CDR3 has 15 residues. The CDR3 DNA reads TGTGCCAGCAGTTTTCGCACAGGTGGAACCTACGAGCAGTACTTC. Encoded protein: CASSFRTGGTYEQYF.

The V call is TRBV7-9, the J call TRBJ2-3, with D uncertain. The CDR3 spans 13 residues. CDR1 and CDR2 (germline): SEHNR, FQNEAQ (reference sequence). The V and J ends lost 3 bases and 5 bases respectively, with 9 bases between them. CDR3 in amino acids: CASSFLGRDTQYF. In nucleotides, the CDR3 is TGTGCCAGCAGCTTTCTGGGCAGAGATACGCAGTATTTT.

The rearrangement joins TRBV28 to TRBJ2-2, with 11 bases that match TRBD2. Germline trimming cut 3 bases from V and 4 bases from J; bases unmatched to any gene: 22. CDR1 is MDHEN, CDR2 SYDVKM, per germline. The CDR3 loop spans 22 amino acids. The CDR3 region is CASSFSGHVDNSGRVGTGELFF. For the CDR3, the DNA is TGTGCCAGCAGTTTTAGTGGACACGTGGATAATAGCGGGAGGGTGGGCACCGGGGAGCTGTTTTTT.

The chain carries TRBV5-5 and TRBJ2-2, with D unclear. CDR1 is SGHKS, CDR2 YYEKEE, per germline (reference sequence). The CDR3 runs 11 residues. V was cut by 1 base and J by 8 bases, with 3 bases left in between. The CDR3 bases are TGTGCCAGCAGCTTGTCTGGGGAGCTGTTTTTT. Protein product: CASSLSGELFF.

This clone was seen a few times. V is TRBV12-3 or TRBV12-4 and J is TRBJ2-1; D is undetermined. V was trimmed by 0 bases and J by 3 bases, leaving 0 bases between them. The CDR3 extends over 12 amino acids. Here the CDR3 DNA reads TGTGCCAGCAGTTTAGCCTACAATGAGCAGTTCTTC. Encoded protein: CASSLAYNEQFF.

The rearrangement uses TRBV4-1 and TRBJ2-7; D is unresolved. Germline values: CDR1 MGHRA, CDR2 YSYEKL. Trimming stripped 0 bases from V and 2 bases from J, with 11 bases between. The CDR3 has 15 amino acids. CDR3 loop: CASSQENTGTYEQYF. In DNA, the CDR3 is TGCGCCAGCAGCCAAGAAAATACTGGGACCTACGAGCAGTACTTC.

J is TRBJ2-7 and V is TRBV10-3, with D unclear. The CDR3 has 12 amino acids. Germline CDR1 and CDR2: ENHRY and SYGVKD. V was trimmed by 6 bases and J by 5 bases, leaving 11 bases between them. For the CDR3, the DNA is TGTGCCATCAGCGACTCCCCCAACGAGCAGTACTTC. This codes for CAISDSPNEQYF.

The gene calls are TRBV12-5 and TRBJ1-2; no clear D gene. The V gene's germline CDR1 is LGHNT and CDR2 FRNRAP. The CDR3 consists of 13 residues. V was trimmed by 7 bases and J by 2 bases, leaving 11 bases between them. CDR3 nucleotides: TGTGCTAGTGAGAGGGCAGTGAACTATGGCTACACCTTC. Translated, it gives CASERAVNYGYTF.

J is TRBJ1-6 and V is TRBV27; 7 bases map to TRBD1. Trimming cost V 5 bases and J 13 bases; bases outside gene matches: 11. This CDR3 has 14 residues. Germline CDR1 MNHEY, CDR2 SMNVEV (reference sequence). The CDR3 spells CASSTRQGRLPLHF. The DNA of the CDR3 is TGTGCCAGCAGTACGCGACAGGGACGGTTGCCCCTCCACTTT.

This sequence joins TRBV7-2 and TRBJ1-1, with D possibly being TRBD1 (6 bases). This CDR3 is built from 16 residues. The V gene's germline CDR1 is SGHTA and CDR2 FQGNSA. Trimming took 1 base from V and 0 from J, leaving 12 bases between them. The CDR3 loop is CASSLGGGRLNTEAFF. In DNA form, the CDR3 reads TGTGCCAGCAGCTTAGGCGGGGGCAGGTTGAACACTGAAGCTTTCTTT.

On this clone: Within the sample, other DNA sequences also encode this same CDR3. This chain uses TRBV12-3 or TRBV12-4 with TRBJ2-7; D is perhaps TRBD2 (5 bases). CDR3 length: 11 amino acids. V lost 1 base and J lost 7, with 5 bases in between. The DNA for the CDR3 is TGTGCCAGCAGTTTAGGAGGGGAGCAGTACTTC. The encoded protein is CASSLGGEQYF.

This clone has more than one count but fewer than ten. The J gene is TRBJ1-2, the V gene TRBV5-5; no clear D. Trimming pared 3 bases from V and 4 bases from J, leaving 13 bases between. From germline, CDR1 is SGHKS and CDR2 YYEKEE (reference sequence). The length of the CDR3 is 14 residues. CDR3 nucleotide sequence: TGTGCCAGCAGCTCGGCAGCGGACGGCTATGGCTACACCTTC. This translates into CASSSAADGYGYTF.

This chain connects TRBV28 to TRBJ2-2; possible D gene TRBD1, 6 bases. V lost 3 bases and J lost 5, with 10 bases in between. Germline V CDR1 and CDR2: MDHEN, SYDVKM. The CDR3 spans 14 residues. In DNA, the CDR3 is TGTGCCAGCAGTTTCCTCAGGGGAACCGGGGAGCTGTTTTTT. Translated, it gives CASSFLRGTGELFF.

The V gene is TRBV6-2 or TRBV6-3, the J gene TRBJ2-7; D is perhaps TRBD1 (6 bases). In germline, CDR1 is MNHEY, CDR2 SVGEGT. The CDR3 extends over 18 amino acids. V was shortened by 4 bases and J by 2 bases, with 24 bases between the two germline ends. The CDR3: CASSWDLTQGTHTYEQYF. The CDR3 region has the DNA TGTGCCAGCAGTTGGGACCTAACACAGGGAACCCATACCTACGAGCAGTACTTC.